The present TCR beta chain was sequenced within a study of Ad26.COV2.S vaccination and SARS-CoV-2 variants. Whole-study context: Administration of Ad26.COV2.S was intramuscular, either once or twice 56 days apart. Study-wide results and limits: Measurements of TCR breadth and depth may have given underestimates of the total T cell responses.

Stated treatment: roughly 19 received Ad26.COV2.S at low or high dose, single or two shots; 5 received placebo; per-sample allocation not given. The samples date from day 63 after the first vaccine or placebo injection. Here immunoSEQ multiplex PCR was the method, and the copy in TCRdb shows in-frame clones only, minus some. The sample lists around 500,000 clones, about 89% occurring once. Points on this clone: Its antigen is still unknown.

This specimen was peripheral blood, taken in a trial of Ad26.COV2.S vaccine versus placebo. The TCR was taken from a person between 18 and 59 years old who received the Ad26.COV2.S COVID-19 vaccine or a placebo.

The CDR3 nucleotides are TGTGCCAGCAGCAGATTAGGGGGGGGCAATCAGCCCCAGCATTTT. Protein product: CASSRLGGGNQPQHF. The V and J genes are TRBV27 and TRBJ1-5; the D gene is possibly TRBD1 (6 bases). The CDR3 consists of 15 residues. CDR1 is MNHEY, CDR2 SMNVEV, per germline (reference sequence). The V gene lost 6 bases and the J gene lost 2 bases, with 14 bases spanning the gap.